The entry below describes one T cell receptor (beta chain). As handled by the study authors: Counts of nucleated cells, estimated from reference gene primer amplification, were obtained. Profiled with immunoSEQ multiplex PCR; TCRdb holds only in-frame clones, not every one. The V and J calls and clone size come from that table; D and trimming were worked out from the DNA. The sample has about 160,000 clones, about 86% seen once. The record originates from a study of blood T cell repertoires in COVID-19. The source material was peripheral blood. The TCR comes from a woman older than 75 with acute or convalescent COVID-19.

DNA of the CDR3: TGTGCCAGCAGCTTAGTGGCAGGGCGGAATCAGCCCCAGCATTTT. It codes for CASSLVAGRNQPQHF. V and J are TRBV7-2 and TRBJ1-5; maybe TRBD1 (5 bases). Germline CDR1 reads SGHTA; CDR2 reads FQGNSA. This CDR3 has 15 residues. Trimming removed 1 base from V and 4 bases from J, with 11 bases in between.